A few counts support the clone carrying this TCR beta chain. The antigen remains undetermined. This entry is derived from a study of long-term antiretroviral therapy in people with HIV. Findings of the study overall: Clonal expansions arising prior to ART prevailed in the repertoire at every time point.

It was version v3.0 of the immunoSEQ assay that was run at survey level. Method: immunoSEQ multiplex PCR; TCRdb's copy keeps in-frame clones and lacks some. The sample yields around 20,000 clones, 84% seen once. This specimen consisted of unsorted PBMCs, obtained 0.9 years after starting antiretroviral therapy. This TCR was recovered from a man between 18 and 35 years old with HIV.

This CDR3 reads CASSPGTGNSPLHF. In nucleotides, the CDR3 is TGTGCCAGCAGCCCCGGGACAGGGAATTCACCCCTCCACTTT. The V and J genes are TRBV9 and TRBJ1-6; 9 bases fit TRBD1. The junction had 3 bases not matched to a gene; V was cut back by 4 bases and J by 7 bases. This CDR3 region has 14 residues. Germline lookup yields CDR1 SGDLS and CDR2 YYNGEE.